This T cell receptor beta chain was captured by sequencing in a study of blood T cell repertoires in COVID-19. Turning to the study itself: Samples representing acute and convalescent COVID-19 were sourced from the United States, Italy and Spain.

V lost 5 bases and J 4 bases, leaving 3 bases between the germline ends. The CDR3 runs 10 residues. Germline V lookup: CDR1 DFQATT, CDR2 SNEGSKA (reference sequence). Using immunoSEQ multiplex PCR, the repertoire was profiled, and TCRdb retains in-frame clones only, with some absent. The table lists 75,000 to 90,000 clones, approximately 89% of them singletons, with roughly 5% in the top ten. This clone came up once. This chain joins TRBV20-1 and TRBJ1-3, with D unresolved. This clonotype was sampled from a man in his fifties or sixties with active or convalescent COVID-19. Source material: peripheral blood. This CDR3 is CSAAGNTIYF. The CDR3 DNA is TGCAGTGCTGCGGGAAACACCATATATTTT.